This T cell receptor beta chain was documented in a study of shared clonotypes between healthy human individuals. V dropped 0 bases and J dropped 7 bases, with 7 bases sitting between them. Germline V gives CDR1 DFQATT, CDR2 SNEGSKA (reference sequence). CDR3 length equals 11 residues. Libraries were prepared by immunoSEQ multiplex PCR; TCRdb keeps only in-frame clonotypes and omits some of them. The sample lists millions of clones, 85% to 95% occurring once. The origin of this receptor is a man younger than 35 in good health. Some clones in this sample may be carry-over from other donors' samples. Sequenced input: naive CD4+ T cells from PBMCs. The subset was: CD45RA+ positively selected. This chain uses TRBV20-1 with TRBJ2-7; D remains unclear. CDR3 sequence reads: CSARDGREQYF. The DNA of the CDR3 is TGCAGTGCTAGAGATGGACGGGAGCAGTACTTC.